The TCR beta chain described here comes from a study of blood T cell repertoires in COVID-19. The count of this clone is one. Libraries were prepared by immunoSEQ multiplex PCR; TCRdb keeps only in-frame clonotypes and omits some of them. This sample has about 250,000 clones, with 65% to 85% found just once. Symptom resolution, clearance, or two negative PCRs marked donors in Cohort 3 as recovered. The germline CDR1 and CDR2 sequences are LGHNT and FRNRAP. The germline V and J ends were trimmed by 1 base and 8 bases, with 9 bases remaining between them. This CDR3 is built from 13 residues. J is TRBJ2-4 and V is TRBV12-5; no clear D. The sequenced sample consisted of PBMCs or T cells enriched from blood (not recorded which). This receptor was obtained from a man aged 45 to 65 who had recovered from COVID-19. The chain's CDR3 is CASGLGGQDIQYF. CDR3 DNA sequence: TGTGCTAGTGGTTTGGGTGGGCAGGACATTCAGTACTTC.